This TCR beta chain was observed in a study of cytotoxic CD8 clonotypes in ibrutinib-treated CLL. Turning to the study itself: The cohort had about 11 relapsed/refractory and over 14 treatment-naive patients, fewer than 18 IGHV unmutated. Response samples were obtained once patients had received a median 12 months of treatment, range 6 to 36.

Germline assignment: CDR1 SGHTA and CDR2 FQGTGA. This CDR3 spans 14 amino acids. V lost 5 bases and J lost 0, with 9 bases in between. The repertoire was sequenced with immunoSEQ multiplex PCR; TCRdb's copy has only in-frame clones and lacks some. The profile shows 150,000 to 250,000 clones, about two thirds of them singletons. This clone came up a few times. The chain joins TRBV7-3 to TRBJ2-3; a possible D gene is TRBD2 (6 bases). This TCR derives from a human donor with chronic lymphocytic leukemia. The sample consisted of PBMCs, taken after 24 months of ibrutinib treatment. CDR3 protein: CASSPGTSTDTQYF. CDR3 nucleotide sequence: TGTGCCAGCAGCCCCGGGACTAGCACAGATACGCAGTATTTT.